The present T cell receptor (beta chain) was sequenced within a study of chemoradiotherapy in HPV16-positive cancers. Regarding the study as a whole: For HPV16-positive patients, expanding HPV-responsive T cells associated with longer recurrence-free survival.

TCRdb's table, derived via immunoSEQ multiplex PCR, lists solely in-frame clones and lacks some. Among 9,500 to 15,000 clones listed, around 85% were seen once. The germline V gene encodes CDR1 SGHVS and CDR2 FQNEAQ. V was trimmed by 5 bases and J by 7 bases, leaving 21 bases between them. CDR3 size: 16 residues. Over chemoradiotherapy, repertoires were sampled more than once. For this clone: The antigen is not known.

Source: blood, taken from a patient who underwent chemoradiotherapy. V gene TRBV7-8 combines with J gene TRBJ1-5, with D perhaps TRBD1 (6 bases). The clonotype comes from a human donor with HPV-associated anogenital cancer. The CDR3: CASSPGGTVQYQPQHF. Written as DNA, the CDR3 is TGTGCCAGCAGCCCGGGGGGCACGGTTCAGTACCAGCCCCAGCATTTT.